This T cell receptor (beta chain) was sequenced during a study of glioma-infiltrating T cells after dendritic cell vaccination. Study-level background: Monocyte-derived dendritic cells, cultured 6 to 7 days with IL-4 and GM-CSF, were pulsed with autologous tumor lysate. General study findings and limits: Higher pretreatment TIL content predicted longer progression-free time and survival.

Germline CDR1 SGHAT, CDR2 FQNNGV. There are 16 residues in the CDR3. V was clipped by 3 bases and J by 1 base, with 15 bases between them. Profiling relied on immunoSEQ multiplex PCR, and the TCRdb table lists in-frame clones only, not all of them. Of some 73,000 clones in the sample, over 75% were seen once. On this clone itself: Its antigen is not known.

The source was blood, collected before dendritic cell vaccination. This TCR was sampled from a human donor with glioblastoma. The gene calls are TRBV11-2 and TRBJ1-1; the D is unclear. DNA of the CDR3: TGTGCCAGCAGCTTCTTCGGGTCGGGGTCGAACACTGAAGCTTTCTTT. This encodes CASSFFGSGSNTEAFF.